This TCR beta chain originates from a study of blood T cell repertoires in COVID-19. Study details: The samples span acute and convalescent COVID-19 from the United States, Italy and Spain.

This CDR3 is 15 amino acids long. The trim removed 5 bases at V and 7 bases at J, leaving 8 bases unmatched. Germline loops: CDR1 MNHEY, CDR2 SMNVEV (reference sequence). Only in-frame clones appear in the TCRdb table, and some are missing; sequencing was by immunoSEQ multiplex PCR. The sample has roughly 290,000 clones; around 85% are singletons. The V call is TRBV27, the J call TRBJ2-1; 10 nucleotides line up with TRBD1. Material for sequencing was PBMCs or T cells enriched from blood (not recorded which). The sequence derives from a middle-aged woman who had recovered from COVID-19. In DNA form, the CDR3 reads TGTGCCAGCAGTAACCGGGACAGGGGTAAGAATGAGCAGTTCTTC. Translated: CASSNRDRGKNEQFF.